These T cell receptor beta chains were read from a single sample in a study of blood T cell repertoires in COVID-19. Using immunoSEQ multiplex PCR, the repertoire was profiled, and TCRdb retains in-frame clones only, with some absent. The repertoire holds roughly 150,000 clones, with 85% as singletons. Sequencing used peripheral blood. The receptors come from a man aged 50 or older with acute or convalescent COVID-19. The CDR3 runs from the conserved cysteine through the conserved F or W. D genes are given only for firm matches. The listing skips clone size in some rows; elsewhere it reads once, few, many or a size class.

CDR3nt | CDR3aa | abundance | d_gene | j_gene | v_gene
TGTGCCTGGAGTGTAGGGGGGACAGGGCGGTACGAGCAGTACTTC | CAWSVGGTGRYEQYF | NA | TRBD1 | TRBJ2-7 | TRBV30
TGTGCCAGCAGTCATCAGGGAACTGTCACTGAAGCTTTCTTT | CASSHQGTVTEAFF | NA | NA | TRBJ1-1 | TRBV25-1
TGTGCCAGCAGGCTTGGACAGAATAATTCACCCCTCCACTTT | CASRLGQNNSPLHF | NA | NA | TRBJ1-6 | TRBV6-6
TGCGCCAGCAGTTCGGGACAGGGTCTCAACGAGCAGTACTTC | CASSSGQGLNEQYF | once | TRBD1 | TRBJ2-7 | TRBV10-1
TGTGCCAGCAGCCTGGGGACAGGGGCGGCATCACCCCTCCACTTT | CASSLGTGAASPLHF | NA | TRBD1 | TRBJ1-6 | TRBV5-6
TGTGCCAGTAGTATCCTGACAGGTCGGAACACTGAAGCTTTCTTT | CASSILTGRNTEAFF | NA | NA | TRBJ1-1 | TRBV19
TGTGCCAGCAGTTTAGTGACAGGGACCGGGGAGCTGTTTTTT | CASSLVTGTGELFF | NA | TRBD1 | TRBJ2-2 | TRBV27
TGTGCCAGCTCAGAATTTACAGGGGCTGGGGCCAACGTCCTGACTTTC | CASSEFTGAGANVLTF | NA | TRBD1 | TRBJ2-6 | TRBV18
TGTGCCAGCAGGGAACCCGGGACAGGTAGCTCCTACGAGCAGTACTTC | CASREPGTGSSYEQYF | NA | TRBD1 | TRBJ2-7 | TRBV6-1
TGTGCCAGCAGCTTCACCCAGGGGGCTTTCTTT | CASSFTQGAFF | NA | NA | TRBJ1-1 | TRBV11-3
TGTGCCAGTAGTATGATAGGGGAACCGGCAAATGAAAAACTGTTTTTT | CASSMIGEPANEKLFF | NA | NA | TRBJ1-4 | TRBV19
TGTGCCAGCAGCGGACGGAATCCGGCGGCGGGTGGCTACACCTTC | CASSGRNPAAGGYTF | NA | NA | TRBJ1-2 | TRBV9
TGCGCCAGCAGCACGGGACAGCCCTATAATTCACCCCTCCACTTT | CASSTGQPYNSPLHF | NA | TRBD1 | TRBJ1-6 | TRBV5-1
TGTGCCACCAGTGAGACGGGAACCTACGAGCAGTACTTC | CATSETGTYEQYF | NA | NA | TRBJ2-7 | TRBV24-1
TGTGCCAGCGGAGAGCGGACAGGGCACGGGGAACTGTTTTTT | CASGERTGHGELFF | NA | TRBD1 | TRBJ1-4 | TRBV6-5
TGTGCCAGCTCACTGGATGGGACACCGATGAACACTGAAGCTTTCTTT | CASSLDGTPMNTEAFF | NA | NA | TRBJ1-1 | TRBV18
TGCAGTGCCTCAGGGGATCCTGAAGCTTTCTTT | CSASGDPEAFF | NA | NA | TRBJ1-1 | TRBV20-1
TGTGCCATCAGTGATCGAACTAGCGCGCTTAGCACAGATACGCAGTATTTT | CAISDRTSALSTDTQYF | NA | TRBD2 | TRBJ2-3 | TRBV10-3
TGTGCCAGCAGGACAGGGCCGAGCTCTGGAAACACCATATATTTT | CASRTGPSSGNTIYF | NA | TRBD1 | TRBJ1-3 | TRBV6-5
TGTGCCAGCAGGGTGCCGGGAGGTAATGAAAAACTGTTTTTT | CASRVPGGNEKLFF | NA | NA | TRBJ1-4 | TRBV2
TGCGCCAGCAGCTTGGGGCTCGGGTCCTTGAACACTGAAGCTTTCTTT | CASSLGLGSLNTEAFF | NA | NA | TRBJ1-1 | TRBV5-1
TGTGCCAGCAGCCCAGACAGTATGTTGGCTTTCTTT | CASSPDSMLAFF | NA | NA | TRBJ1-1 | TRBV11-3
TGTGCCTGGAGTGTAGGAGGGACCAAAAACATTCAGTACTTC | CAWSVGGTKNIQYF | once | NA | TRBJ2-4 | TRBV30